Below are 3 T cell receptor beta chains sequenced from a single sample in a study of T cells in Graves' hyperthyroidism and ophthalmopathy. There were TCR beta CDR3 regions amplified from RNA transcripts. HTBI primers were employed in a first-round RT-PCR of the TCR CDR3. Via MiXCR, TCRdb re-called the multiplex PCR reads, giving one row per CDR3 protein. The sample shows about 52,000 distinct CDR3 sequences, approximately 52% of them seen only once. Material: blood. The receptors originated from a woman in her 50s with Graves' ophthalmopathy.

Ten or more counts support this clonotype. The V and J genes are TRBV7-2 and TRBJ1-1; 7 nucleotides agree with TRBD1. The CDR3 has 12 amino acids. Looked up from germline, CDR1 is SGHTA and CDR2 is FQGNSA. V lost 0 bases to trimming and J lost 9 bases; unmatched junction nucleotides: 1. The CDR3 protein is CASSLAGQQAFF. The CDR3 DNA follows: TGTGCCAGCAGCTTAGCGGGACAGCAAGCTTTCTTT.

The rearrangement links TRBV7-1 to TRBJ2-1, with D possibly being TRBD2 (6 bases). TRBV7-1 is placed among ORFs of uncertain function. Trimming cost V 2 bases and J 6 bases, with 17 bases left between them. The CDR3 is 16 residues long. CDR3 in amino acids: CASSSPPSGAGNEQFF. The CDR3 DNA reads TGTGCCAGCAGCTCACCCCCGTCGGGAGCGGGCAATGAGCAGTTCTTC.

Many counts were recorded for this clonotype. This chain joins TRBV12-3 or TRBV12-4 and TRBJ2-7; 7 bases are shared with TRBD1. Losses at the gene ends were 3 bases for V and 3 bases for J; bases not matched to a gene: 5. The CDR3 length is 14 residues. CDR3 sequence (DNA): TGTGCCAGCAGTTTTTCCGGGACAGACTACGAGCAGTACTTC. Translation gives CASSFSGTDYEQYF.